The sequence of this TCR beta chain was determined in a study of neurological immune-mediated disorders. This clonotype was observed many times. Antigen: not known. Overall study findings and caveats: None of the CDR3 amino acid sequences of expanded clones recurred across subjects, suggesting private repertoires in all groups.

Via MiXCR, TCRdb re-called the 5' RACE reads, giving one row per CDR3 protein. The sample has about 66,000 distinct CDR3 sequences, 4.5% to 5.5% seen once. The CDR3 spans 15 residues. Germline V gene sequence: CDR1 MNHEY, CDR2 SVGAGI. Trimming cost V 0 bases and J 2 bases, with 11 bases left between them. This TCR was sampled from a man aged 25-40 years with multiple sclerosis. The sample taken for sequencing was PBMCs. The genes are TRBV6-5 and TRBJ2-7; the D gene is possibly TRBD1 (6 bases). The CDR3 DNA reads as TGTGCCAGCAGTTACTCGAAAACAGGGACCTACGAGCAGTACTTC. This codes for CASSYSKTGTYEQYF.